This T cell receptor beta chain is drawn from a study of blood T cells in healthy people across ages. Deletions cut 0 bases from V and 3 bases from J, with 15 bases between. The length of the CDR3 is 16 residues. Germline lookup yields CDR1 GTSNPN and CDR2 SVGIG (reference sequence). It was with a sample-barcoded 5' primer and a J-beta primer mix that a second PCR of about 7 to 12 cycles was run. Via MiXCR, TCRdb re-called the 5' RACE reads, giving one row per CDR3 protein. The data contain over 550,000 distinct CDR3 sequences, about 28% of them singletons. This sequence was found in an elderly woman in good health. The sample was blood. The V call is TRBV30, the J call TRBJ1-3; D perhaps matches TRBD1 (5 bases). This CDR3 reads CAWSVPRGRFGNTIYF. The CDR3, as DNA: TGTGCCTGGAGTGTACCTCGGGGACGCTTTGGAAACACCATATATTTT.